The 3 T cell receptor beta chains listed next were all sequenced from one sample in a study of shared clonotypes between healthy human individuals. Data came from immunoSEQ multiplex PCR; TCRdb stores just in-frame clones and leaves some out. The sample records hundreds of thousands of clones, 95% to 98% being singletons. The sample comprised naive CD4+ T cells sorted from blood. The subset is: CD45RA+ positively selected. All receptors derive from a woman in her 30s in good health.

J is TRBJ2-1 and V is TRBV15; tentative D call: TRBD2 (6 bases). Germline V gene sequence: CDR1 LNHNV, CDR2 YYDKDF (reference sequence). The CDR3 is made up of 14 amino acids. V was shortened by 3 bases and J by 8 bases, with 14 bases between the two germline ends. Here the CDR3 reads CATSRLAAVDEQFF. The CDR3 DNA sequence: TGTGCCACCAGCAGGTTAGCGGCAGTCGATGAGCAGTTCTTC.

The V call is TRBV6-1, the J call TRBJ2-5; either TRBD1 or TRBD2 may supply D (5 bases each). The CDR3 sequence is 17 residues long. Trimming stripped 4 bases from V and 9 bases from J, with 27 bases between. From germline, CDR1 is MNHNS and CDR2 SASEGT. The CDR3 coding sequence is TGTGCCAGCAGTGGAGAGAGAGCCCGGGACGGACGGCGCGCCCAGTACTTC. Its protein is CASSGERARDGRRAQYF.

The rearrangement uses TRBV4-1 and TRBJ1-5, with unresolved D. V was cut by 1 base and J by 0 bases, with 10 bases left in between. The CDR3 is 16 amino acids. Germline V gene sequence: CDR1 MGHRA, CDR2 YSYEKL. CDR3 sequence reads: CASSQVSQNSNQPQHF. The CDR3 region has the DNA TGCGCCAGCAGCCAAGTTTCGCAGAATAGCAATCAGCCCCAGCATTTT.